The 25 T cell receptor beta chains presented below share a single source sample, sequenced in a study of immune characterization of retroperitoneal liposarcoma. Via MiXCR, TCRdb re-called the PCR reads, giving one row per CDR3 protein. There are 6,000 to 7,000 distinct CDR3 sequences in the sample; approximately 31% occur only once, and less than 50% lies in the top ten. Source material: blood. These receptors were collected from a male donor with retroperitoneal liposarcoma.

In its sample, this clonotype was seen many times. V is TRBV12-3 or TRBV12-4 and J is TRBJ2-3; D gene ambiguous. V was shortened by 5 bases and J by 2 bases, with 14 bases between the two germline ends. The CDR3 contains 15 residues. The DNA of the CDR3 is TGTGCCAGCAGTCCGAGACATACCACCACAGATACGCAGTATTTT. Translating it yields CASSPRHTTTDTQYF.

This clonotype showed up many times. This chain joins TRBV6-5 and TRBJ1-2, with D perhaps matching TRBD1 (6 bases). Trimming left V 0 bases short and J 7 bases short, with 15 bases between. The CDR3 consists of 15 residues. The germline V gene has CDR1 MNHEY and CDR2 SVGAGI. CDR3 coding DNA: TGTGCCAGCAGTTACTCGCCCAGGGGTGTAGCTGGCTACACCTTC. Translated, it gives CASSYSPRGVAGYTF.

The chain uses TRBV6-6 and TRBJ1-1, with D maybe TRBD1 (6 bases). The CDR3 is 14 residues long. Germline values: CDR1 MNHNY, CDR2 SVGAGI (reference sequence). V lost 5 bases to trimming and J lost 4 bases, with 14 bases between them. Here the CDR3 reads CASSPTGPFTEAFF. The CDR3 DNA follows: TGTGCCAGCAGTCCTACAGGGCCATTCACTGAAGCTTTCTTT.

This chain links TRBV12-3 or TRBV12-4 with TRBJ2-5; possibly TRBD2 for D (6 bases). The CDR3 is 17 amino acids. The V end was cut by 6 bases, the J end by 5 bases, with 25 bases between. CDR3 residues: CASSPRTSTYLRETQYF. CDR3 sequence (DNA): TGTGCCAGCAGCCCCCGAACTAGCACCTACCTTAGGGAGACCCAGTACTTC.

This clonotype was counted many times. The chain carries TRBV6-1 and TRBJ1-1; D might be TRBD1 (6 bases). V gave up 4 bases and J gave up 0 bases, with 9 bases separating them. There are 14 residues in the CDR3. Per the germline V gene, CDR1 is MNHNS and CDR2 is SASEGT. CDR3 nucleotides: TGTGCCAGCAGTGTGGGACAAGTGAACACTGAAGCTTTCTTT. It yields the protein CASSVGQVNTEAFF.

The chain uses TRBV4-1 and TRBJ2-4; the D is unclear. CDR1 and CDR2 from the germline V gene are MGHRA and YSYEKL. Trimming removed 0 bases at V and 0 bases at J, with 12 bases between. CDR3 size: 17 residues. The CDR3 spells CASSQEKLGIAKNIQYF. The CDR3 DNA reads as TGCGCCAGCAGCCAAGAAAAGTTGGGAATAGCCAAAAACATTCAGTACTTC.

On this clonotype itself: Its ends do not fully match the called genes, so a read error is possible. CDR3 nucleotide sequence: TGTGCCAGCAGTTTGGCAGGCAACACAGAAACGCAGTATTTT. This gives the protein CASSLAGNTETQYF. The rearrangement links TRBV12-3 or TRBV12-4 to TRBJ2-3; unclear D gene. The CDR3 is 14 amino acids.

This clonotype was observed many times. The CDR3 region is CSAHREGSYNEQFF. CDR3 DNA sequence: TGCAGCGCCCACAGGGAAGGGTCCTACAATGAGCAGTTCTTC. V gene TRBV29-1 combines with J gene TRBJ2-1; D might be TRBD1 (6 bases). V lost 7 bases to trimming and J lost 1 base, with 14 bases between them. From germline, CDR1 is SQVTM and CDR2 ANQGSEA. The CDR3 runs to 14 residues.

This sequence joins TRBV6-1 and TRBJ2-2; 8 nucleotides line up with TRBD2. There are 19 residues in the CDR3. V gave up 2 bases and J gave up 4 bases; unmatched junction bases: 15. Germline V gene data show CDR1 as MNHNS and CDR2 as SASEGT. The CDR3 DNA follows: TGTGCCAGCAGTGAATTGGTAAACGGACTAGCCGTAGGCACCGGGGAGCTGTTTTTT. Its translation: CASSELVNGLAVGTGELFF.

This clonotype was detected only a few times. The chain combines TRBV6-6 with TRBJ2-1; D is uncertain. The CDR3 length is 13 residues. In germline, CDR1 is MNHNY, CDR2 SVGAGI (reference sequence). V was cut by 2 bases and J by 6 bases, with 8 bases left in between. The chain's CDR3 is CASSYGEGNEQFF. Written as DNA, the CDR3 is TGTGCCAGCAGTTACGGGGAAGGCAATGAGCAGTTCTTC.

This clonotype was detected only once. The conserved closing phenylalanine or tryptophan is absent in this CDR3, likely reflecting a read error. The DNA is left out, because the CDR3 cannot be placed on it with certainty; the CDR3 is given as TCRdb lists it. V and J are TRBV7-2 and TRBJ2-6; TRBD1 is the table's D call, not checked against the DNA. 22 amino acids form the CDR3, both terminal residues included. Germline CDR1 is SGHTA and CDR2 is FQGNSA. The CDR3: CASSFMTGFSRWRPGNEQFFGA.

V gene TRBV6-1 combines with J gene TRBJ2-5, with 10 bases that match TRBD1. The J call may be wrong; the DNA end is better matched by TRBJ2-1. The CDR3 is 16 amino acids. Per the germline V gene, CDR1 is MNHNS and CDR2 is SASEGT. The CDR3 here is CASSSGGQGSGETQFF. The CDR3 coding sequence is TGTGCCAGCAGTTCCGGGGGACAGGGGTCTGGGGAGACCCAGTTCTTC.

This chain joins TRBV6-5 and TRBJ1-5; maybe TRBD1 (6 bases). The CDR3 spans 15 residues. V lost 6 bases, J lost 6 bases, and 18 bases lay in between. From germline, CDR1 is MNHEY and CDR2 SVGAGI. CDR3 nucleotides: TGTGCCAGCAGCCTGCAAATGGGGGGCGGTCAGCCCCAGCATTTT. Its translation is CASSLQMGGGQPQHF.

This clonotype has a handful of counts. The chain recombines TRBV7-6 with TRBJ2-3; possible D gene TRBD2, 6 bases. CDR1 SGHVS and CDR2 FNYEAQ come from the germline V gene. Between the trimmed V and J ends, which lost 5 bases and 1 base, there was a span of 10 bases. The CDR3 is 14 amino acids. The DNA for the CDR3 is TGTGCCAGCAGCCGACTAGGGGGCACAGATACGCAGTATTTT. It codes for CASSRLGGTDTQYF.

This clonotype was counted between two and nine times. The chain is built from TRBV6-5 and TRBJ1-1; D gene ambiguous. Germline CDR1 and CDR2: MNHEY and SVGAGI. The CDR3 length is 11 residues. The germline V and J ends were trimmed by 2 bases and 11 bases, with 9 bases remaining between them. The CDR3 spells CASSYLGRAFF. The CDR3 DNA reads as TGTGCCAGCAGTTACCTGGGTCGGGCTTTCTTT.

This chain connects TRBV6-6 to TRBJ2-7, with a tentative D call TRBD1 (7 bases). The germline gives CDR1 MNHNY, CDR2 SVGAGI (reference sequence). V was clipped by 6 bases and J by 4 bases, with 19 bases between them. This CDR3 is 15 amino acids long. The CDR3 here is CASRTPGGSTYEQYF. For the CDR3, the DNA is TGTGCCAGCAGGACCCCAGGGGGGAGTACTTACGAGCAGTACTTC.

This clonotype was observed many times. V is TRBV7-2 and J is TRBJ2-3, with a possible D match to TRBD2 (6 bases). The CDR3 loop spans 17 amino acids. Trimming shortened V by 5 bases and J by 0 bases, and 18 bases separated the two germline ends. CDR1 and CDR2 from the germline V gene are SGHTA and FQGNSA. CDR3 loop: CASSARATGASTDTQYF. DNA of the CDR3: TGTGCCAGCAGCGCGAGGGCGACGGGAGCGAGCACAGATACGCAGTATTTT.

This clonotype occurred a few times. The chain carries TRBV3-1 and TRBJ2-4, with D unclear. With 1 base removed from V and 15 bases from J, the gap between germline ends came to 10 bases. This CDR3 is 11 amino acids long. Looked up from germline, CDR1 is LGHDT and CDR2 is YNNKEL (reference sequence). CDR3 bases: TGTGCCAGCAGCCAAGGGTTGAGTCGGTACTTC. Translated: CASSQGLSRYF.

This clonotype was counted at least ten times. The chain recombines TRBV11-2 with TRBJ1-2; D perhaps matches TRBD1 (5 bases). The germline CDR1 and CDR2 sequences are SGHAT and FQNNGV. V lost 4 bases and J 0 bases, leaving 15 bases between the germline ends. This CDR3 region has 16 residues. The CDR3, as DNA: TGTGCCAGCAGCTCCCCGGGACGGCAAGCTAACTATGGCTACACCTTC. Translation gives CASSSPGRQANYGYTF. The whole variable domain, remainder taken from reference TRBV11-2 and TRBJ1-2, is EAGVAQSPRYKIIEKRQSVAFWCNPISGHATLYWYQQILGQGPKLLIQFQNNGVVDDSQLPKDRFSAERLKGVDSTLKIQPAKLEDSAVYLCASSSPGRQANYGYTFGSGTRLTVV.

The rearrangement uses TRBV6-1 and TRBJ2-1, with TRBD1 matching over 7 bases. CDR1 is MNHNS and CDR2 is SASEGT in the germline V gene. CDR3 length: 14 amino acids. Trimming took 6 bases from V and 6 from J; bases not matched to a gene: 8. Written as DNA, the CDR3 is TGTGCCAGCAGACCGGGACAGAGTGCCAATGAGCAGTTCTTC. It encodes CASRPGQSANEQFF.

The V call is TRBV6-5, the J call TRBJ1-5; D is unresolved. The CDR3 consists of 16 residues. The germline V and J ends were trimmed by 6 bases and 5 bases, with 20 bases remaining between them. Germline CDR1 reads MNHEY; CDR2 reads SVGAGI. This CDR3 is CASRPTPSTQHQPQHF. In DNA, the CDR3 is TGTGCCAGCAGGCCGACACCATCGACCCAACATCAGCCCCAGCATTTT.

This clonotype was detected a few times. V and J are TRBV6-5 and TRBJ2-1; 8 nucleotides agree with TRBD1. The CDR3 is 14 residues long. CDR1 is MNHEY and CDR2 is SVGAGI in the germline V gene. The V and J ends lost 0 bases and 9 bases, in that order; junction bases with no gene match: 4. The CDR3 loop is CASSYSPGGSEQFF. CDR3 nucleotides: TGTGCCAGCAGTTACTCGCCAGGGGGCAGTGAGCAGTTCTTC.

This clonotype was counted between two and nine times. The chain links TRBV12-3 or TRBV12-4 to TRBJ2-5, with TRBD1 matching over 9 bases. This CDR3 contains 16 residues. J lost 5 bases, V lost 3 bases, and 10 bases had no gene match. The DNA for the CDR3 is TGTGCCAGCAGTTTCCCGGGACAGGGTGTGGTGGAGACCCAGTACTTC. Its protein product is CASSFPGQGVVETQYF.

The chain links TRBV27 to TRBJ2-1, with 8 bases fitting TRBD2. The J call is uncertain, as TRBJ2-7 better fits the DNA end. Per germline, CDR1 MNHEY and CDR2 SMNVEV (reference sequence). There are 16 residues in the CDR3. The CDR3 is CASIPLADRSYNEQYF. The CDR3 region has the DNA TGTGCCAGCATCCCACTAGCGGACAGATCCTACAATGAGCAGTACTTC.

This clonotype was found a few times. The J gene is TRBJ1-1, the V gene TRBV4-1; D might be TRBD1 (6 bases). The CDR3 runs 17 residues. Germline CDR1 MGHRA, CDR2 YSYEKL. Trimming left V 1 base short and J 3 bases short, with 18 bases between. The CDR3 DNA reads TGCGCCAGCAGCCAAGCTCAGTACAGGGCGATAGACACTGAAGCTTTCTTT. Its translation is CASSQAQYRAIDTEAFF.